Each of the 32 T cell receptor beta chains below was sequenced from the same sample in a study of naive and memory T cell subsets. Both TRBC1 and TRBC2 were covered by a beta constant-region primer of two equimolar oligonucleotides. MiXCR, run by TCRdb on the UMI-ligation and nested PCR reads, gives a single entry per CDR3 protein. The repertoire holds around 35,000 distinct CDR3 sequences, with about an eighth as singletons. The sequencing input was effector memory CD4+ T cells from blood. Subset noted: effector memory, CD45RA- CD27-. These receptors came from a human donor in good health.

The CDR3, as DNA: TGTGCCAGCAGCTTAGCCCCAGCCCCCATCAATCAGCCCCAGCATTTT. It yields the protein CASSLAPAPINQPQHF. The chain employs TRBV7-2 and TRBJ1-5, with no clear D. The V and J ends lost 0 bases and 3 bases respectively, with 12 bases between them. CDR1 and CDR2 from the germline V gene are SGHTA and FQGNSA. CDR3 length equals 16 residues.

Details on this clonotype: A read error may be the cause here, since a much bigger clone is one base away. The chain couples TRBV6-1 to TRBJ2-4; perhaps TRBD2 as D (5 bases). CDR1 is MNHNS, CDR2 SASEGT, per germline. The CDR3 runs to 13 residues. CDR3 loop: CASSDSSENIQNF. The CDR3 DNA reads as TGTGCCAGCAGTGACAGTAGCGAAAACATTCAGAACTTC.

This clonotype showed up many times. One junction end disagrees with the germline gene, perhaps due to a read error. This chain links TRBV6-5 with TRBJ2-3; D is perhaps TRBD1 (6 bases). Germline V gene lookup returns CDR1 MNHEY and CDR2 SVGAGI. This CDR3 region has 12 residues. This CDR3 reads CASSYPTGPAVF. Written as DNA, the CDR3 is TGTGCCAGCAGTTACCCGACAGGCCCGGCAGTTTTT.

This clonotype was seen a few times. The chain uses TRBV27 and TRBJ2-2; no firm D call. With 6 bases removed from V and 5 bases from J, the gap between germline ends came to 16 bases. Germline CDR1 reads MNHEY; CDR2 reads SMNVEV (reference sequence). This CDR3 is built from 15 residues. The CDR3 spells CASSPGRGRTGELFF. The DNA for the CDR3 is TGTGCCAGCAGCCCCGGGCGAGGAAGAACCGGGGAGCTGTTTTTT.

J is TRBJ2-7 and V is TRBV6-1; D may correspond to TRBD1 or TRBD2 (5 bases each). V gave up 1 base and J gave up 6 bases, with 10 bases separating them. Per the germline V gene, CDR1 is MNHNS and CDR2 is SASEGT. This CDR3 has 13 residues. For the CDR3, the DNA is TGTGCCAGCAGTGAAGTACGGGACCGCGAGCAGTACTTC. This sequence encodes CASSEVRDREQYF.

The chain joins TRBV5-1 to TRBJ2-2; D may be TRBD1 (6 bases). This CDR3 comprises 15 residues. Trimming removed 5 bases at V and 0 bases at J, with 11 bases between. Germline CDR1 reads SGHRS; CDR2 reads YFSETQ. Here the CDR3 reads CASSRDITNTGELFF. The CDR3 region has the DNA TGCGCCAGCAGTAGGGACATAACGAACACCGGGGAGCTGTTTTTT.

The sample holds a few counts of this clonotype. The CDR3 reads CASSLKGVGYGYTF. The CDR3 DNA follows: TGTGCCAGCAGTTTAAAAGGGGTGGGATATGGCTACACCTTC. This rearrangement joins TRBV27 to TRBJ1-2; possibly TRBD1 for D (5 bases). CDR1 and CDR2 from the germline V gene are MNHEY and SMNVEV (reference sequence). V was cut by 2 bases and J by 5 bases, with 12 bases left in between. This CDR3 region has 14 residues.

The genes are TRBV30 and TRBJ2-1, with a possible D match to TRBD2 (6 bases). The CDR3 has 13 amino acids. The V end was cut by 2 bases, the J end by 4 bases, with 9 bases between. Germline V CDR1 and CDR2: GTSNPN, SVGIG (reference sequence). CDR3: CAWSRESYNEQFF. The CDR3 DNA reads TGTGCCTGGAGTCGGGAGTCATACAATGAGCAGTTCTTC.

This chain uses TRBV12-3 or TRBV12-4 with TRBJ2-7; a weak D match, TRBD2 (5 bases). The CDR3 has 13 residues. V lost 5 bases to trimming and J lost 7 bases, with 15 bases between them. In DNA form, the CDR3 reads TGTGCCAGCAGTCATTTCGGGGTGGAAGAGCAGTACTTC. It specifies CASSHFGVEEQYF.

This clonotype was seen ten or more times. The chain recombines TRBV6-5 with TRBJ2-2; D ambiguous. The germline V gene has CDR1 MNHEY and CDR2 SVGAGI. Trimming removed 3 bases at V and 6 bases at J, with 17 bases between. The length of the CDR3 is 16 residues. The CDR3 nucleotides read TGTGCCAGCAGTTATCGGCGCAGGACGTCGGCCGGGGAGCTGTTTTTT. Its translation is CASSYRRRTSAGELFF.

This rearrangement joins TRBV20-1 to TRBJ2-2; unclear D gene. The ends were cut back, 5 bases at V and 6 bases at J, with 16 bases in the middle. This CDR3 is built from 14 residues. CDR1 and CDR2 (germline): DFQATT, SNEGSKA (reference sequence). Here the CDR3 reads CSAPKAVRPGELFF. The CDR3 coding sequence is TGCAGTGCTCCAAAGGCAGTCCGGCCCGGGGAGCTGTTTTTT.

This clonotype was counted between two and nine times. This chain links TRBV29-1 with TRBJ2-5; the D is unclear. Germline CDR1 reads SQVTM; CDR2 reads ANQGSEA. With 3 bases removed from V and 1 base from J, the gap between germline ends came to 9 bases. CDR3 length: 13 amino acids. The CDR3 here is CSVECGGQETQYF. Written as DNA, the CDR3 is TGCAGCGTTGAGTGTGGCGGCCAAGAGACCCAGTACTTC.

This clonotype was detected a few times. The V call is TRBV7-2, the J call TRBJ2-1, with 10 bases that match TRBD2. With 5 bases clipped from V and 1 base from J, the junction kept 2 bases outside the gene matches. Per germline, CDR1 SGHTA and CDR2 FQGNSA. This CDR3 comprises 15 residues. For the CDR3, the DNA is TGTGCCAGCAGCGTTAGCGGGAGGTCCTACAATGAGCAGTTCTTC. Its protein product is CASSVSGRSYNEQFF.

Only a few counts were recorded for this clonotype. This sequence joins TRBV20-1 and TRBJ2-3; 9 positions match TRBD2. The CDR3 covers 14 residues. The trim removed 8 bases at V and 1 base at J, leaving 7 bases unmatched. Germline V gene data show CDR1 as DFQATT and CDR2 as SNEGSKA (reference sequence). The CDR3 reads CSTPTSGRTDTQYF. The CDR3 bases are TGCAGTACCCCGACTAGCGGACGCACAGATACGCAGTATTTT.

This clonotype was seen ten or more times. This rearrangement joins TRBV12-5 to TRBJ2-5; D gene ambiguous. Trimming pared 2 bases from V and 2 bases from J, leaving 12 bases between. This CDR3 region has 15 residues. The germline V gene encodes CDR1 LGHNT and CDR2 FRNRAP. The CDR3 DNA follows: TGTGCTAGTGGTTTGATACAGCGATCGCAAGAGACCCAGTACTTC. Its translation is CASGLIQRSQETQYF. Using reference TRBV12-5 and TRBJ2-5 for the parts outside the CDR3, the full variable domain is DARVTQTPRHKVTEMGQEVTMRCQPILGHNTVFWYRQTMMQGLELLAYFRNRAPLDDSGMPKDRFSAEMPDATLATLKIQPSEPRDSAVYFCASGLIQRSQETQYFGPGTRLLVL.

There are many counts of this clonotype. The chain joins TRBV6-6 to TRBJ2-1; 7 bases fit TRBD1. The CDR3 sequence is 14 residues long. The V segment lost 6 bases and the J segment 14 bases; nucleotides outside the gene matches: 16. Germline CDR1 is MNHNY and CDR2 is SVGAGI (reference sequence). The CDR3 DNA reads as TGTGCCAGCAGCTTGACAGGGTCCCAGTTCGAGGAGTTCTTC. Amino acid sequence: CASSLTGSQFEEFF.

This clonotype was seen a handful of times. This chain links TRBV12-3 or TRBV12-4 with TRBJ2-1; tentative D call: TRBD2 (6 bases). The CDR3 has 14 residues. V was pared by 6 bases and J by 2 bases, with 11 bases between. This chain's CDR3 is CASSSGGAYNEQFF. For the CDR3, the DNA is TGTGCCAGCAGCTCGGGCGGGGCCTACAATGAGCAGTTCTTC.

This clonotype was seen a few times. This rearrangement joins TRBV14 to TRBJ1-2; no clear D. The CDR3 contains 15 residues. Trimming cost V 0 bases and J 2 bases, with 10 bases left between them. Per germline, CDR1 SGHDN and CDR2 FVKESK. CDR3 in amino acids: CASSQDPGHNYGYTF. The CDR3 DNA sequence: TGTGCCAGCAGCCAAGATCCCGGCCACAACTATGGCTACACCTTC.

The genes are TRBV12-3 or TRBV12-4 and TRBJ2-2; TRBD2 agrees at 11 bases. V shed 5 bases and J 3 bases; nucleotides not matched to a gene: 2. The CDR3 runs 15 residues. CDR3 bases: TGTGCCAGCAGTCGTAGCGGGAGGGACACCGGGGAGCTGTTTTTT. Amino acid sequence: CASSRSGRDTGELFF.

V is TRBV12-3 or TRBV12-4 and J is TRBJ1-1; 7 bases align to TRBD1. The V segment lost 5 bases and the J segment 1 base; nucleotides outside the gene matches: 7. This CDR3 spans 15 amino acids. The CDR3 DNA follows: TGTGCCAGCAGTGATTTCGACAGGGAGAACACTGAAGCTTTCTTT. Amino acids: CASSDFDRENTEAFF.

The sample holds a few counts of this clonotype. The V gene is TRBV20-1, the J gene TRBJ2-2; TRBD2 is a possible D gene (5 bases). Germline lookup yields CDR1 DFQATT and CDR2 SNEGSKA (reference sequence). The CDR3 extends over 12 amino acids. Trimming took 2 bases from V and 8 from J, leaving 9 bases between them. The CDR3 region is CSARHSGGELFF. CDR3 in DNA: TGCAGTGCTAGACATTCGGGGGGGGAGCTGTTTTTT.

The rearrangement joins TRBV20-1 to TRBJ1-1; D unclear. V was shortened by 1 base and J by 5 bases, with 11 bases between the two germline ends. The CDR3 consists of 13 residues. The germline gives CDR1 DFQATT, CDR2 SNEGSKA (reference sequence). DNA for the CDR3: TGCAGTGCTAGAGGTCCGGGCCAGACTGAAGCTTTCTTT. It yields the protein CSARGPGQTEAFF.

The chain has TRBV3-1 and TRBJ2-1; TRBD2 agrees at 16 bases. The trim removed 3 bases at V and 6 bases at J, leaving 8 bases unmatched. There are 18 residues in the CDR3. Per germline, CDR1 LGHDT and CDR2 YNNKEL (reference sequence). As DNA, the CDR3 is TGTGCCAGCAGCCACGAAGGGACTAGCGGGAGGGCCGGCAATGAGCAGTTCTTC. It codes for CASSHEGTSGRAGNEQFF.

This clonotype was observed at least ten times. CDR3 DNA sequence: TGCGCCAGCAGCTCCTCTAGCCGTGACGAGCAGTACTTC. Translated, it gives CASSSSSRDEQYF. The rearrangement uses TRBV5-1 and TRBJ2-7; D possibly corresponds to TRBD2 (5 bases). This CDR3 contains 13 residues. V lost 3 bases, J lost 5 bases, and 12 bases lay in between. The germline CDR1 and CDR2 sequences are SGHRS and YFSETQ.

V usage is TRBV7-2 and J usage is TRBJ2-3, with 9 bases matching TRBD2. Germline CDR1 and CDR2: SGHTA and FQGNSA. J was trimmed by 9 bases and V by 5 bases; bases with no gene match: 18. This CDR3 region has 17 residues. This CDR3 is CASSQPIGLATGGTQYF. The CDR3 DNA follows: TGTGCCAGCAGCCAACCAATCGGACTAGCGACAGGCGGGACGCAGTATTTT. The full variable domain, with the rest looked up from reference TRBV7-2 and TRBJ2-3, is GAGVSQSPSNKVTEKGKDVELRCDPISGHTALYWYRQSLGQGLEFLIYFQGNSAPDKSGLPSDRFSAERTGGSVSTLTIQRTQQEDSAVYLCASSQPIGLATGGTQYFGPGTRLTVL.

Here the CDR3 reads CASSYKETEGYTF. The CDR3, as DNA: TGTGCCAGCAGTTACAAGGAGACTGAAGGCTACACCTTC. The rearrangement joins TRBV6-6 to TRBJ1-2; D is unclear. The CDR3 totals 13 residues. CDR1 is MNHNY, CDR2 SVGAGI, per germline (reference sequence). V lost 2 bases to trimming and J lost 8 bases, with 12 bases between them.

This clonotype has only a few counts. V is TRBV5-1 and J is TRBJ1-2; D perhaps matches TRBD1 (5 bases). The CDR3 sequence is 12 residues long. Trimming took off 2 bases at V and 7 bases at J, with 9 bases between the two ends. CDR1 and CDR2 (germline): SGHRS, YFSETQ. The CDR3 loop is CASSFSGTGYTF. The CDR3 region has the DNA TGCGCCAGCAGCTTCTCGGGGACTGGCTACACCTTC.

This clonotype was detected a few times. V and J are TRBV20-1 and TRBJ2-7; perhaps D is TRBD1 or TRBD2 (5 bases each). The ends were cut back, 7 bases at V and 2 bases at J, with 18 bases in the middle. The CDR3 consists of 14 residues. Germline loops: CDR1 DFQATT, CDR2 SNEGSKA (reference sequence). CDR3 nucleotide sequence: TGCAGTGTTCCGGACGCGAGGGGCGCCTACGAGCAGTACTTC. Protein sequence: CSVPDARGAYEQYF.

J is TRBJ2-3 and V is TRBV4-1; 9 bases are a match to TRBD2. The J segment lost 0 bases and the V segment lost 4 bases, leaving 14 bases of the junction unmatched. The length of the CDR3 is 19 residues. Germline CDR1 MGHRA, CDR2 YSYEKL. The CDR3 protein is CASSLTRTSVTTSTDTQYF. For the CDR3, the DNA is TGCGCCAGCAGCCTAACCAGGACTAGCGTAACCACTAGCACAGATACGCAGTATTTT.

The rearrangement links TRBV2 to TRBJ1-6; unclear D gene. Germline assignment: CDR1 SNHLY and CDR2 FYNNEI. Trimming removed 6 bases from V and 2 bases from J, with 8 bases in between. The CDR3 extends over 14 amino acids. CDR3 sequence: CASRAGTYNSPLHF. The CDR3 nucleotides are TGTGCCAGCAGGGCCGGGACCTATAATTCACCCCTCCACTTT.

This clonotype has at least ten counts. The V gene is TRBV20-1, the J gene TRBJ2-3; D is undetermined. The CDR3 covers 16 residues. Trimming cost V 5 bases and J 1 base, with 19 bases left between them. Germline-derived CDR1 and CDR2 are DFQATT and SNEGSKA (reference sequence). This chain's CDR3 is CSAYLEWLSGTDTQYF. The CDR3 DNA reads as TGCAGTGCTTACCTTGAATGGCTCTCCGGCACAGATACGCAGTATTTT.

Ten or more counts support this clonotype. The chain has TRBV7-9 and TRBJ1-3; a possible D gene is TRBD1 (6 bases). Germline V lookup: CDR1 SEHNR, CDR2 FQNEAQ (reference sequence). The CDR3 has 13 residues. The ends were cut back, 4 bases at V and 4 bases at J, with 8 bases in the middle. CDR3 in DNA: TGTGCCAGCAGCTCGCAGGGGGGAAACACCATATATTTT. Protein sequence: CASSSQGGNTIYF.